This T cell receptor beta chain was documented in a study of T cells in Graves' hyperthyroidism and ophthalmopathy. Study-level points and caveats: Most clonotypes that expanded in the thyroid above 0.001 also showed up in blood.

Authors of the study amplified TCR beta CDR3 regions from RNA transcripts. TCR CDR3 regions were first amplified by RT-PCR with HTBI primers. TCRdb independently ran MiXCR on the multiplex PCR reads; one entry per CDR3 protein. Of some 690,000 distinct CDR3 sequences in the sample, approximately 15% were seen once. Per germline, CDR1 MDHEN and CDR2 SYDVKM. The CDR3 runs to 12 residues. Deletions cut 7 bases from V and 6 bases from J, with 13 bases between. This clonotype was counted between two and nine times. Its matching antigen is unknown. The receptor was derived from a man between 45 and 60 years old with Graves' hyperthyroidism. The chain joins TRBV28 to TRBJ2-7; D is perhaps TRBD1 (5 bases). Sequenced sample: blood. CDR3 bases: TGTGCCAGCAAAACATGGGGCAGCGAGCAGTACTTC. Protein sequence: CASKTWGSEQYF.